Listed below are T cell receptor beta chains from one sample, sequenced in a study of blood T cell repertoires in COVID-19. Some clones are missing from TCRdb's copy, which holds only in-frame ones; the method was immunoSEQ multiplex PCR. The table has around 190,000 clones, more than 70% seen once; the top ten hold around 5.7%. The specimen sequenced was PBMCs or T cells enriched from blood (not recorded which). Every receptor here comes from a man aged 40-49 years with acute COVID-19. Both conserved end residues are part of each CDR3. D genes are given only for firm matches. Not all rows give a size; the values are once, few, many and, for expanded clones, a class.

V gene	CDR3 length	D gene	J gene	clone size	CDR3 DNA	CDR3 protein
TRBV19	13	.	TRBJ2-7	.	TGTGCCAGTAGTATTAGGGGGACCTACGAGCAGTACTTC	CASSIRGTYEQYF
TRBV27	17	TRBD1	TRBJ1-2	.	TGTGCCAGCAGTTTTTCTACCGGGACAGGGAAGCTGAATGGCTACACCTTC	CASSFSTGTGKLNGYTF
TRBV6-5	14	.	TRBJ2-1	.	TGTGCCAGCACCAGAAACAGGGATGGCCATGAGCAGTTCTTC	CASTRNRDGHEQFF
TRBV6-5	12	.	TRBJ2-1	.	TGTGCCAGCAGTTCGGGAGTCGATGAGCAGTTCTTC	CASSSGVDEQFF
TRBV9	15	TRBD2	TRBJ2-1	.	TGTGCCAGCAGCGTAGTAGCGGGAGGCGGTAATGAGCAGTTCTTC	CASSVVAGGGNEQFF
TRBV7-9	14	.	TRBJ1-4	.	TGTGCCAGCATCGTTTCAGGAAATAATGAAAAACTGTTTTTT	CASIVSGNNEKLFF
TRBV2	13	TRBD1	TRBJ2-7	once	TGTGCCAGCAGGGCCGGACAGGGCTACGAGCAGTACTTC	CASRAGQGYEQYF
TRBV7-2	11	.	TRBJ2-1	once	TGTGCCAGCAGCTTAATCGATGAGCAGTTCTTC	CASSLIDEQFF
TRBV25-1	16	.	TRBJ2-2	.	TGTGCCAGCAGTGACCCGGACAGACGTAACACCGGGGAGCTGTTTTTT	CASSDPDRRNTGELFF
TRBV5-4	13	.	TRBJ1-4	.	TGTGCCAGCAGCTCGGCAGGGTATGAAAAACTGTTTTTT	CASSSAGYEKLFF
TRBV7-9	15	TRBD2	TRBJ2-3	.	TGTGCCAGCAGCTTAGGAGCGGGAGAGCTAGATACGCAGTATTTT	CASSLGAGELDTQYF
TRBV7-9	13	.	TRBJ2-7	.	TGTGCCAGCAGACGGACGGGGACCTACGAGCAGTACTTC	CASRRTGTYEQYF
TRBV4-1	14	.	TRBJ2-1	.	TGCGCCAGCAGCCAAGCAACAACCTACAATGAGCAGTTCTTC	CASSQATTYNEQFF
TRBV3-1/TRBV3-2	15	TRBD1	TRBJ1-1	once	TGTGCCAGCAGCCCCCTCGGACAGGGCCAAACTGAAGCTTTCTTT	CASSPLGQGQTEAFF
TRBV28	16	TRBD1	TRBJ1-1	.	TGTGCCAGCAAAAGATCTTCCACAGGGGGCGTCACTGAAGCTTTCTTT	CASKRSSTGGVTEAFF
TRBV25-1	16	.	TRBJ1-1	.	TGTGCCAGGGGGACTGACCTCGACGGGCATAACACTGAAGCTTTCTTT	CARGTDLDGHNTEAFF